This T cell receptor (beta chain) was observed in a study of spatial heterogeneity in lung cancer. Study context: Sequence detection consistently recorded a greater number of beta-chain than alpha-chain sequences.

TCRdb independently ran MiXCR on the 5' RACE reads; one entry per CDR3 protein. The data hold more than 20,000 distinct CDR3 sequences, with over 4.5% observed a single time. Notes on this clonotype: The conserved phenylalanine or tryptophan is not found at the CDR3 terminus, so this likely reflects a read error.

Documented time point: sample taken at primary tumor resection. Unsorted whole RNA of tumor, nontumor lung or frozen PBMC was sequenced. This CDR3 is 15 amino acids long. V was clipped by 4 bases and J by 4 bases, with 14 bases between them. The germline CDR1 and CDR2 sequences are SNHLY and FYNNEI. Sequenced here: PBMCs, sampled at surgery. This sequence joins TRBV2 and TRBJ2-1; perhaps TRBD2 as D (6 bases). This receptor was taken from a male donor with early-stage non-small cell lung cancer. The CDR3 protein is CASSVGRGSYNEQFS. In DNA, the CDR3 is TGTGCCAGCAGTGTTGGGCGGGGATCATACAATGAGCAGTTCTCC.